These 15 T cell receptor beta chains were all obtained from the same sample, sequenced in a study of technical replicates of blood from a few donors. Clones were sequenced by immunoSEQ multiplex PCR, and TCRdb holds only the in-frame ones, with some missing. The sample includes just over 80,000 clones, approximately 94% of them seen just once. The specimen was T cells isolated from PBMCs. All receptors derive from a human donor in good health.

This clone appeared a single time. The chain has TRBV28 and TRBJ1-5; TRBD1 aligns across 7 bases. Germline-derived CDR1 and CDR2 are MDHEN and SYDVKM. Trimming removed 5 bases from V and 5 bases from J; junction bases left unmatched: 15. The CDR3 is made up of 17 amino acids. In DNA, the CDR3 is TGTGCCAGCAGTCTCCTAGCATCAGGGGGACTCGATCAGCCCCAGCATTTT. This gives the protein CASSLLASGGLDQPQHF.

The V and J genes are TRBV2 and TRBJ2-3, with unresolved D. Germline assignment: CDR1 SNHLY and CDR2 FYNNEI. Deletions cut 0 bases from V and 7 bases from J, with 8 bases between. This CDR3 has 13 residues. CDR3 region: CASSEAEVNTQYF. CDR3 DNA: TGTGCCAGCAGTGAAGCTGAGGTGAATACGCAGTATTTT.

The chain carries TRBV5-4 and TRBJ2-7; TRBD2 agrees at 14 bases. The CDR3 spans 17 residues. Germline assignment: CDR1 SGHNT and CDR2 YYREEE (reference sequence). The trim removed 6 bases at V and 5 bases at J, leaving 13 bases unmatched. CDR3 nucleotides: TGTGCCAGCACGAAGGGTCCGGGACTAGCGGGAGACAACGAGCAGTACTTC. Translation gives CASTKGPGLAGDNEQYF.

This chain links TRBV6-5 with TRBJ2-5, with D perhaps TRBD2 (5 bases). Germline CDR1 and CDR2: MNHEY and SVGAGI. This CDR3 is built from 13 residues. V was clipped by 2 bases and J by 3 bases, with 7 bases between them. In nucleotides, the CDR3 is TGTGCCAGCAGTTACGACGGGGAAGAGACCCAGTACTTC. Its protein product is CASSYDGEETQYF.

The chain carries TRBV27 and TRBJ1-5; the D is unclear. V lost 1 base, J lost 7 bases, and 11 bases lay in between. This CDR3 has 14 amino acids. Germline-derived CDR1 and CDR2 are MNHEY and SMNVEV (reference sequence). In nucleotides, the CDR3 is TGTGCCAGCAGTTTATGGGCAGGCGACCAGCCCCAGCATTTT. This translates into CASSLWAGDQPQHF.

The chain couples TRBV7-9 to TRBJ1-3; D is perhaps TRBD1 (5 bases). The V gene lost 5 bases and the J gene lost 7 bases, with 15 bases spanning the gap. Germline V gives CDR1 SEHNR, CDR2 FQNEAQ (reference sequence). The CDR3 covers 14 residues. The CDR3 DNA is TGTGCCAGCAGCCTGGCGGGAGGGGTCAACACCATATATTTT. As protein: CASSLAGGVNTIYF.

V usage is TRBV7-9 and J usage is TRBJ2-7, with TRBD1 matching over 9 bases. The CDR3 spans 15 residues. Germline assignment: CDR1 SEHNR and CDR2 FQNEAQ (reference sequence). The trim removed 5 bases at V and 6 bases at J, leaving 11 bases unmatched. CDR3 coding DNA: TGTGCCAGCAGCCCACCCGGGACAGGGTTTCCCGAGCAGTACTTC. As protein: CASSPPGTGFPEQYF.

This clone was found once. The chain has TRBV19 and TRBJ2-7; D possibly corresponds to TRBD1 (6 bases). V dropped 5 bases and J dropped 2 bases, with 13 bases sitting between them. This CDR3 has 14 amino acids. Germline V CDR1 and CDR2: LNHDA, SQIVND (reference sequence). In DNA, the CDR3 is TGTGCCAGTAGTCCCCAGACAGGCCCCTACGAGCAGTACTTC. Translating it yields CASSPQTGPYEQYF.

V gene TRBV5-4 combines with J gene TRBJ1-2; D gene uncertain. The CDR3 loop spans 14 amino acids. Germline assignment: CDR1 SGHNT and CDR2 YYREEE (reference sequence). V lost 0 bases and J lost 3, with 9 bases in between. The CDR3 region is CASSLATGHYGYTF. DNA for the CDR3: TGTGCCAGCAGCTTGGCTACGGGTCACTATGGCTACACCTTC.

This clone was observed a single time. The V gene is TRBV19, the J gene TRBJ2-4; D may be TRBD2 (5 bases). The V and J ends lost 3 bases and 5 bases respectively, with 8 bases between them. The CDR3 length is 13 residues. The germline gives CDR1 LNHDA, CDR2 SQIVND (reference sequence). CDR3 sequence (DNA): TGTGCCAGTAGTATCTGGGAGCAAAACATTCAGTACTTC. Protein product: CASSIWEQNIQYF. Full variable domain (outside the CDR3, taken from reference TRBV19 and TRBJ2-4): DGGITQSPKYLFRKEGQNVTLSCEQNLNHDAMYWYRQDPGQGLRLIYYSQIVNDFQKGDIAEGYSVSREKKESFPLTVTSAQKNPTAFYLCASSIWEQNIQYFGAGTRLSVL.

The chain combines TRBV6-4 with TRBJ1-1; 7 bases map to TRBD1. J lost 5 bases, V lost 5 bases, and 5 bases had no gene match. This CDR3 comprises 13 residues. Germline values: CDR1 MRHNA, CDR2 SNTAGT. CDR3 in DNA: TGTGCCAGCAGTAAAACAGGGGAGACTGAAGCTTTCTTT. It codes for CASSKTGETEAFF.

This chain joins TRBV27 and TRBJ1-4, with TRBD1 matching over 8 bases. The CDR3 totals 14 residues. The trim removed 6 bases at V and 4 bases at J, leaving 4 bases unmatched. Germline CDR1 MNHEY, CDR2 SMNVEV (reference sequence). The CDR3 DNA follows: TGTGCCAGCAGCTACGACAGGGGTAATGAAAAACTGTTTTTT. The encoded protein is CASSYDRGNEKLFF.

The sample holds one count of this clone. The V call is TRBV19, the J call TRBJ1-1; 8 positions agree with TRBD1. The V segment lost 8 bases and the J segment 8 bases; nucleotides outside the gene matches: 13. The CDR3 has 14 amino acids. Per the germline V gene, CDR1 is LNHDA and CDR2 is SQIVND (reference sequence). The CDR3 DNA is TGTGCCAGTGACAAGAGGACAGGGCACTCGGAAGCTTTCTTT. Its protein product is CASDKRTGHSEAFF.

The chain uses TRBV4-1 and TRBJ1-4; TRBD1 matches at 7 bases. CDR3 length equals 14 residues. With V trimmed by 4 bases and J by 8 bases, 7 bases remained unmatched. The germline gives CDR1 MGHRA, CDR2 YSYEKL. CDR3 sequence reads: CASSLTGPGEKLFF. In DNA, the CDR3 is TGCGCCAGCAGCCTGACAGGGCCTGGGGAAAAACTGTTTTTT.

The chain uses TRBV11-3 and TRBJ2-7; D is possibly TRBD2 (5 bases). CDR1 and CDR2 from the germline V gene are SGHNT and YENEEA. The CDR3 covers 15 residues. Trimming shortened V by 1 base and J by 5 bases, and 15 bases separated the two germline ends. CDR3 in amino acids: CASSLVSTYGDEQYF. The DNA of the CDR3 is TGTGCCAGCAGCTTAGTATCAACCTACGGGGACGAGCAGTACTTC.